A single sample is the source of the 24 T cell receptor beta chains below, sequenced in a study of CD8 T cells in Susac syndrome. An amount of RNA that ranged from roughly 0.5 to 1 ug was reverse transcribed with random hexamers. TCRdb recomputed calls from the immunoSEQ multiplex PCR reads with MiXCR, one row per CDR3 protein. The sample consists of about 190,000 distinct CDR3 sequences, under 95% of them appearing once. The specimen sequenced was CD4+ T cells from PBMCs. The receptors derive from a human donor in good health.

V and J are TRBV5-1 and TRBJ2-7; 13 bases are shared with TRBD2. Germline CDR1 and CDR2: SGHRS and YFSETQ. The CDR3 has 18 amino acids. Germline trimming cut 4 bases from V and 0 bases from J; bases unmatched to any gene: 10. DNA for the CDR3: TGCGCCAGCAGCGTTACTAGCGGGGGGGCCCCGAGCTCCTACGAGCAGTACGTC. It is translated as CASSVTSGGAPSSYEQYV.

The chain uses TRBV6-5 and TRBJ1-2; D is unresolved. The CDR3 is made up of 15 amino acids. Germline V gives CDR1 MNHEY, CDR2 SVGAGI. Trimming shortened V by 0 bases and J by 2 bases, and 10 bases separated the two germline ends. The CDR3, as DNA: TGTGCCAGCAGTTACTCGACACAGAGGAACTATGGCTACACCTTC. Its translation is CASSYSTQRNYGYTF.

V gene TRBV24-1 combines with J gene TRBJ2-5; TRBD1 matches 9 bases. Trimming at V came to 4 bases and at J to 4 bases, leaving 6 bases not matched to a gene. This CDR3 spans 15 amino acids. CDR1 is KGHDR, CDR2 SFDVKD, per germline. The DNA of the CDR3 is TGTGCCACCAGTGACTTCCCGACAGGGGGAGAGACCCAGTACTTC. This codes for CATSDFPTGGETQYF.

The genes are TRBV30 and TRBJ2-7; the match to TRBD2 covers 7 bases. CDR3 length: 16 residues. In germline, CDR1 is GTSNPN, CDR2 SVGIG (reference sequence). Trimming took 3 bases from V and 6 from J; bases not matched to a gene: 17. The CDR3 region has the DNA TGTGCCTGGAGAGTAATAGGAAGGCGGTCGGGGGGCGAGCAGTACTTC. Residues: CAWRVIGRRSGGEQYF. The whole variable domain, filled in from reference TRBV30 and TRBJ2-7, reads SQTIHQWPATLVQPVGSPLSLECTVEGTSNPNLYWYRQAAGRGLQLLFYSVGIGQISSEVPQNLSASRPQDRQFILSSKKLLLSDSGFYLCAWRVIGRRSGGEQYFGPGTRLTVT.

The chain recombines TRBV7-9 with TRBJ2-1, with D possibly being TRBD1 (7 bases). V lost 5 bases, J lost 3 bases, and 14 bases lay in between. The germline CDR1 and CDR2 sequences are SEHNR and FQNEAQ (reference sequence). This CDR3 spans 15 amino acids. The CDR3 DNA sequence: TGTGCCAGCAGCGGGGGGCAGGGGGGCTACAATGAGCAGTTCTTC. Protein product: CASSGGQGGYNEQFF.

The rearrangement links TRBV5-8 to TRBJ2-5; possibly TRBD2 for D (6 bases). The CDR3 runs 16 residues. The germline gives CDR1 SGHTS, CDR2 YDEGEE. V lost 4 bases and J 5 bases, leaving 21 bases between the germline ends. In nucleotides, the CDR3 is TGTGCCAGCAGCAATCCCTCGGGGCAAGGAGGGGAGACCCAGTACTTC. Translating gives CASSNPSGQGGETQYF.

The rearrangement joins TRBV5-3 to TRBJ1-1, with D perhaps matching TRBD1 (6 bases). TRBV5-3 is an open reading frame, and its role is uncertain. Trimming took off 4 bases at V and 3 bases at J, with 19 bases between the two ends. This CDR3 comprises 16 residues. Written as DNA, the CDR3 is TGTGCCAGAAGCCTTAGCAGGGGAAATGTCGACACTGAAGCTTTCTTT. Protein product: CARSLSRGNVDTEAFF.

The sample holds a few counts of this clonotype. CDR3 in amino acids: CASSQDGGTKNIQYF. The CDR3 DNA follows: TGTGCCAGCAGCCAAGATGGGGGAACCAAAAACATTCAGTACTTC. The chain joins TRBV4-2 to TRBJ2-4; possibly TRBD1 or TRBD2 for D (5 bases each). The CDR3 has 15 residues. Germline CDR1 is LGHNA and CDR2 is YNFKEQ. Trimming took off 0 bases at V and 2 bases at J, with 8 bases between the two ends.

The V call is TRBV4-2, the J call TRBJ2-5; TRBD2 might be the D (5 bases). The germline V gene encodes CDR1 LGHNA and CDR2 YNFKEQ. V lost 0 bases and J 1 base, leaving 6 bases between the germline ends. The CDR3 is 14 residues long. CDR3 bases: TGTGCCAGCAGCCAAGAGCGGGTCCAAGAGACCCAGTACTTC. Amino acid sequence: CASSQERVQETQYF.

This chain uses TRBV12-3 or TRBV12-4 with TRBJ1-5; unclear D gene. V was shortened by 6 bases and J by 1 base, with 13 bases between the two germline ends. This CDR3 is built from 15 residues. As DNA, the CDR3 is TGTGCCAGCAGCACTAACGGACTGAGCAATCAGCCCCAGCATTTT. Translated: CASSTNGLSNQPQHF.

CDR3 residues: CASSYQTGTGRDEAFF. The DNA of the CDR3 is TGTGCCAGCAGCTACCAGACGGGGACAGGGAGGGATGAAGCTTTCTTT. This chain connects TRBV7-9 to TRBJ1-1; 9 bases agree with TRBD1. Germline V gives CDR1 SEHNR, CDR2 FQNEAQ (reference sequence). This CDR3 spans 16 amino acids. J gave up 7 bases and V 4 bases, and 13 bases lay outside the gene matches.

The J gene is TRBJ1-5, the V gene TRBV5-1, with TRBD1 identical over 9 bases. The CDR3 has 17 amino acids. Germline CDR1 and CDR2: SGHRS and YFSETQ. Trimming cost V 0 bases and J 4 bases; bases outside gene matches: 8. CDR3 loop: CASSLGPGTGYNQPQHF. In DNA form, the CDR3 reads TGCGCCAGCAGCTTGGGGCCCGGGACAGGGTATAATCAGCCCCAGCATTTT.

The CDR3 loop reads CASSPPDWAGETQYF. DNA for the CDR3: TGTGCCAGCTCACCACCGGACTGGGCGGGGGAGACCCAGTACTTC. The chain couples TRBV18 to TRBJ2-5; D is possibly TRBD2 (6 bases). Deletions cut 0 bases from V and 5 bases from J, with 13 bases between. Germline V gene sequence: CDR1 KGHSH, CDR2 LQKENI. The CDR3 has 15 amino acids.

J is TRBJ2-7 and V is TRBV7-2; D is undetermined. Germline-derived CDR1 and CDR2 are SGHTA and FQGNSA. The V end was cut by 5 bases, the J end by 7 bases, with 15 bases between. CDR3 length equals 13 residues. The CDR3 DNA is TGTGCCAGCAGCCCCGGTAGGGTCCAAGAGCAGTACTTC. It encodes CASSPGRVQEQYF.

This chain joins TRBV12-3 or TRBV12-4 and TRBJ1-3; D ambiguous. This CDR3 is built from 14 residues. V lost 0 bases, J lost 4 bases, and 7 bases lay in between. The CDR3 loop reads CASSLAAGGNTIYF. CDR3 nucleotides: TGTGCCAGCAGTTTAGCGGCAGGCGGAAACACCATATATTTT.

The CDR3 is CSVALQGSGYTF. The CDR3 coding sequence is TGCAGCGTTGCACTGCAGGGAAGCGGCTACACCTTC. The genes are TRBV29-1 and TRBJ1-2; D is possibly TRBD1 (5 bases). V was clipped by 4 bases and J by 8 bases, with 14 bases between them. Per the germline V gene, CDR1 is SQVTM and CDR2 is ANQGSEA. The CDR3 is 12 residues long.

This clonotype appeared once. The CDR3, as DNA: TGTGCCAGCAGTTTAGACAGGGCCGGCACTGAAGCTTTCTTT. Residues: CASSLDRAGTEAFF. The genes are TRBV12-3 or TRBV12-4 and TRBJ1-1, with D tentatively TRBD1 (6 bases). This CDR3 is built from 14 residues. The V and J ends lost 1 base and 4 bases respectively, with 10 bases between them.

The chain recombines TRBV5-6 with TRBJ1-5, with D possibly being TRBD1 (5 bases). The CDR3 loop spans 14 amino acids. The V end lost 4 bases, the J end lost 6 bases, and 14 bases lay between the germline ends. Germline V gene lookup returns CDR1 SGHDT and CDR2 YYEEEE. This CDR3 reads CASSPNRGSQPQHF. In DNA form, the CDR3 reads TGTGCCAGCAGCCCTAATCGGGGGTCTCAGCCCCAGCATTTT. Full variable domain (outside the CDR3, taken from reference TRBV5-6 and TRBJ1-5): DAGVTQSPTHLIKTRGQQVTLRCSPKSGHDTVSWYQQALGQGPQFIFQYYEEEERQRGNFPDRFSGHQFPNYSSELNVNALLLGDSALYLCASSPNRGSQPQHFGDGTRLSIL.

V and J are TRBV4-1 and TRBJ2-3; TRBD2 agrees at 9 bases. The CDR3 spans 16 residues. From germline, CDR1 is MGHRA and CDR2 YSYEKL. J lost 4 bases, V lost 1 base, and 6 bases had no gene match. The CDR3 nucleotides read TGCGCCAGCAGCCAAGTCCAGCGGACTAGCGCAGATACGCAGTATTTT. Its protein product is CASSQVQRTSADTQYF.

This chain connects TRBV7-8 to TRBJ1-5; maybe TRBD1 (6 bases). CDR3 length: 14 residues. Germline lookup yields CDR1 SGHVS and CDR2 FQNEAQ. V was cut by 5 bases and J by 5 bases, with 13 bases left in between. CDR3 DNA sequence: TGTGCCAGCAGCCTAGGGGGGATTTATCAGCCCCAGCATTTT. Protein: CASSLGGIYQPQHF.

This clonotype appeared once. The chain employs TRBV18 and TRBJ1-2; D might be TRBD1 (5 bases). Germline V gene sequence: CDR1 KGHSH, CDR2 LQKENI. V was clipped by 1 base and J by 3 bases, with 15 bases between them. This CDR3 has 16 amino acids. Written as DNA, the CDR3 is TGTGCCAGCTCACCACGTCAGACAGTTAATTACTATGGCTACACCTTC. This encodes CASSPRQTVNYYGYTF.

This CDR3 reads CASNSDRANSPLHF. In DNA, the CDR3 is TGTGCCAGCAACTCGGACAGGGCCAATTCACCCCTCCACTTT. This chain links TRBV12-3 or TRBV12-4 with TRBJ1-6; 8 bases align to TRBD1. This CDR3 is built from 14 residues. J was trimmed by 7 bases and V by 7 bases; bases with no gene match: 6.

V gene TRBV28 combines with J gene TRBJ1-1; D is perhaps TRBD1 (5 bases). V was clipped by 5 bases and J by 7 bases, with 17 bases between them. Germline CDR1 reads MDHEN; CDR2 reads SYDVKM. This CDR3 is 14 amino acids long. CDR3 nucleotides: TGTGCCAGCAGTCAGCGGGGGGGTGGCAGTGAAGCTTTCTTT. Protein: CASSQRGGGSEAFF.

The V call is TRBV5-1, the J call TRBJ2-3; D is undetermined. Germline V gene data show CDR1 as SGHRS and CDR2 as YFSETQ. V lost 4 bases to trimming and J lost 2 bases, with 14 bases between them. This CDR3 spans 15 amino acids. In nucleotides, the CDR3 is TGCGCCAGCAGCAGCAGCGTATACCCCACAGATACGCAGTATTTT. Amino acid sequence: CASSSSVYPTDTQYF. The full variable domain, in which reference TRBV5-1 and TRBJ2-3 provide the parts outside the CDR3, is KAGVTQTPRYLIKTRGQQVTLSCSPISGHRSVSWYQQTPGQGLQFLFEYFSETQRNKGNFPGRFSGRQFSNSRSEMNVSTLELGDSALYLCASSSSVYPTDTQYFGPGTRLTVL.